This T cell receptor (beta chain) came from a study of shared clonotypes between healthy human individuals. Study-wide findings and caveats: The rarefaction results pointed to incomplete sorted-subset sequencing despite large depth. For naive CD4 cells, 4% to 6% of clonotypes were shared across a handful of donors.

All donors were healthy HIV-negative adults lacking recent acute infections or vaccinations. To note about this clone: Antigen unknown.

The CDR3 totals 15 residues. Germline CDR1 is MDHEN and CDR2 is SYDVKM. V was trimmed by 6 bases and J by 3 bases, leaving 15 bases between them. Researchers ran the assay at a deep level. Only in-frame clones appear in the TCRdb table, and some are missing; sequencing was by immunoSEQ multiplex PCR. The table has around 690,000 clones, 90% seen once. The origin of this receptor is a man between 18 and 35 years old in good health. Some clones in this sample may be carry-over from other donors' samples. The V gene is TRBV28, the J gene TRBJ1-5, with TRBD1 as a possible D gene (6 bases). The sequenced sample consisted of memory CD8+ T cells from PBMCs. Sample subset: CD45RO+ cells pooled with CCR7-negative TemRA cells. CDR3 in DNA: TGTGCCAGCAGCGGACGCGACAGGTTCAATCAGCCCCAGCATTTT. Translation: CASSGRDRFNQPQHF.